The 9 T cell receptor beta chains given below trace back to one sample, sequenced in a study of somatic mutations in cytotoxic T cells in rheumatoid arthritis. Clones were read by immunoSEQ multiplex PCR, and TCRdb kept only the in-frame ones, dropping some. The sample carries approximately 2,500 clones, 80% to 85% recorded once. The sequencing sample was made of CD8+ T cells sorted from blood. These receptors all come from a man aged 60 to 75 with rheumatoid arthritis.

The chain carries TRBV30 and TRBJ2-1; weak D call: TRBD1 (6 bases). The CDR3 covers 15 residues. CDR1 and CDR2 (germline): GTSNPN, SVGIG (reference sequence). V lost 0 bases to trimming and J lost 15 bases, with 24 bases between them. The CDR3 DNA sequence: TGTGCCTGGAGTGTACAGGGTTTCACCCAGGTCGGGCGGTTCTTC. It yields the protein CAWSVQGFTQVGRFF. Full variable domain (rest looked up from reference TRBV30 and TRBJ2-1): SQTIHQWPATLVQPVGSPLSLECTVEGTSNPNLYWYRQAAGRGLQLLFYSVGIGQISSEVPQNLSASRPQDRQFILSSKKLLLSDSGFYLCAWSVQGFTQVGRFFGPGTRLTVL.

The genes are TRBV30 and TRBJ2-1, with TRBD2 matching over 11 bases. The CDR3 is 16 amino acids. Germline values: CDR1 GTSNPN, CDR2 SVGIG (reference sequence). After removal of 5 bases from V and 4 bases from J, the junction contained 10 bases not matched to a gene. CDR3 in amino acids: CAWQREWTSGYNEQFF. The CDR3 region has the DNA TGTGCCTGGCAAAGAGAGTGGACTAGCGGGTACAATGAGCAGTTCTTC.

The V call is TRBV25-1, the J call TRBJ1-1; possibly TRBD1 for D (5 bases). In germline, CDR1 is MGHDK, CDR2 SYGVNS. Trimming took off 1 base at V and 5 bases at J, with 8 bases between the two ends. This CDR3 region has 13 residues. In nucleotides, the CDR3 is TGTGCCAGCAGTGAATTCAGGGAAACTGAAGCTTTCTTT. This encodes CASSEFRETEAFF.

The table lists this clone with a few counts. At the DNA level, this CDR3 is encoded by other sequences in the same sample as well. The genes are TRBV27 and TRBJ2-1, with 7 bases matching TRBD1. The junction had 6 bases not matched to a gene; V was cut back by 6 bases and J by 4 bases. CDR1 is MNHEY and CDR2 is SMNVEV in the germline V gene (reference sequence). The CDR3 sequence is 14 residues long. CDR3 sequence: CASSPSTGYNEQFF. As DNA, the CDR3 is TGTGCCAGCAGCCCCTCGACAGGGTACAATGAGCAGTTCTTC.

The J gene is TRBJ2-5, the V gene TRBV7-3; TRBD2 is a possible D gene (7 bases). Trimming took off 3 bases at V and 5 bases at J, with 16 bases between the two ends. Germline V CDR1 and CDR2: SGHTA, FQGTGA. The CDR3 has 15 amino acids. The DNA for the CDR3 is TGTGCCAGCAGCTTCTTTTCGGGGGGCGGGGAGACCCAGTACTTC. It codes for CASSFFSGGGETQYF.

The rearrangement uses TRBV6-1 and TRBJ1-1, with 12 bases lining up with TRBD1. V was clipped by 0 bases and J by 3 bases; unmatched bases: 11. CDR1 is MNHNS and CDR2 is SASEGT in the germline V gene. The CDR3 spans 19 residues. The CDR3 nucleotides read TGTGCCAGCAGTGAAGCGTCCGGGACAGGGGGCTTTGGGCACACTGAAGCTTTCTTT. Translation gives CASSEASGTGGFGHTEAFF.

The rearrangement uses TRBV28 and TRBJ2-5; the match to TRBD1 covers 9 bases. The CDR3 runs 15 residues. Germline V gives CDR1 MDHEN, CDR2 SYDVKM. V trimming: 2 bases; J trimming: 7 bases; junction bases outside the gene matches: 8. CDR3 sequence reads: CASSLPDRGRGTQYF. In DNA, the CDR3 is TGTGCCAGCAGTTTACCGGACAGGGGTAGGGGGACCCAGTACTTC.

The chain joins TRBV19 to TRBJ2-7; 8 nucleotides match TRBD1. V dropped 2 bases and J dropped 5; count of bases not matched to a gene: 5. CDR1 and CDR2 (germline): LNHDA, SQIVND (reference sequence). This CDR3 comprises 14 residues. In DNA, the CDR3 is TGTGCCAGTAGTATATGGACAGGGCACGACGAGCAGTACTTC. Its translation: CASSIWTGHDEQYF.

V usage is TRBV28 and J usage is TRBJ1-2; 7 bases fit TRBD1. Germline V lookup: CDR1 MDHEN, CDR2 SYDVKM. V gave up 4 bases and J gave up 4 bases; unmatched junction bases: 15. This CDR3 has 17 amino acids. Written as DNA, the CDR3 is TGTGCCAGCAGTTCCCTCGGACCCTCGACAGGGTCCTATGGCTACACCTTC. Amino acid sequence: CASSSLGPSTGSYGYTF.